These 5 T cell receptor beta chains came from one sample sequenced in a study of shared clonotypes between healthy human individuals. CD45RO-negative, CCR7-selected cells formed the naive CD8 fraction, which excluded terminally differentiated effector memory CD45RA+ cells. TCRdb's table, derived via immunoSEQ multiplex PCR, lists solely in-frame clones and lacks some. The profile shows about 2.2 million clones, about 93% of them singletons. Sequencing input: naive CD8+ T cells from PBMCs. The receptor set was obtained from a man between 18 and 29 years old in good health. Some clones in this sample may be carry-over from other donors' samples.

The V gene is TRBV6-1, the J gene TRBJ1-2, with 8 bases fitting TRBD1. V lost 0 bases and J lost 8; bases outside the gene matches: 5. The CDR3 runs 14 residues. Germline loops: CDR1 MNHNS, CDR2 SASEGT. DNA of the CDR3: TGTGCCAGCAGTGAAGCGCGGACAGGGTGGGGCTACACCTTC. As protein: CASSEARTGWGYTF.

The chain has TRBV2 and TRBJ2-7, with a possible D match to TRBD1 (5 bases). The CDR3 sequence is 16 residues long. Germline values: CDR1 SNHLY, CDR2 FYNNEI. Trimming removed 4 bases at V and 5 bases at J, with 21 bases between. CDR3 region: CASSGFGQGGFHEQYF. The CDR3 region has the DNA TGTGCCAGCAGTGGGTTCGGGCAGGGTGGATTTCACGAGCAGTACTTC.

This clone was seen just once. The V call is TRBV28, the J call TRBJ2-7; a weak D match, TRBD2 (6 bases). Germline-derived CDR1 and CDR2 are MDHEN and SYDVKM. V shed 10 bases and J shed 5 bases, with 21 bases lying between them. The CDR3 is 14 amino acids. The CDR3 protein is CATSNAGLPHEQYF. The CDR3 DNA sequence: TGTGCCACCAGCAACGCGGGGCTTCCTCACGAGCAGTACTTC.

The rearrangement links TRBV28 to TRBJ2-7, with TRBD1 as a possible D gene (6 bases). The V gene lost 3 bases and the J gene lost 3 bases, with 12 bases spanning the gap. Germline assignment: CDR1 MDHEN and CDR2 SYDVKM. The CDR3 is 14 residues long. The CDR3: CASSLWGPSYEQYF. CDR3 DNA: TGTGCCAGCAGTTTGTGGGGGCCAAGCTACGAGCAGTACTTC. Full variable domain (remainder filled in from reference TRBV28 and TRBJ2-7): DVKVTQSSRYLVKRTGEKVFLECVQDMDHENMFWYRQDPGLGLRLIYFSYDVKMKEKGDIPEGYSVSREKKERFSLILESASTNQTSMYLCASSLWGPSYEQYFGPGTRLTVT.

This clone has only one observation. V gene TRBV5-5 combines with J gene TRBJ1-2; 7 positions agree with TRBD1. Per germline, CDR1 SGHKS and CDR2 YYEKEE (reference sequence). CDR3 length: 15 residues. The junction had 2 bases not matched to a gene; V was cut back by 0 bases and J by 0 bases. The CDR3 sequence is CASSLGTGPNYGYTF. CDR3 DNA sequence: TGTGCCAGCAGCTTGGGGACAGGCCCTAACTATGGCTACACCTTC.